This T cell receptor (beta chain) was retrieved from a study of blood T cells in healthy people across ages. Study conclusions and caveats: When one million T cells were used, diversity estimates were thought to be underestimates. Donor CMV infection status was unknown, possibly confounding age-related changes in expanded clonotypes.

The donors, healthy Caucasians from Russia, were aged roughly 6 to 90. Every participating donor contributed around 9.5 milliliters of peripheral blood through a draw. In the case of this clonotype: Antigen specificity is unknown.

Trimming removed 1 base from V and 1 base from J, with 4 bases in between. The V gene's germline CDR1 is SEHNR and CDR2 FQNEAQ (reference sequence). The CDR3 is 13 residues long. With a J-beta primer mix and a sample-barcoded 5' primer, a second PCR ran about 7 to 11 cycles. Using its own MiXCR run on the 5' RACE reads, TCRdb lists one record per CDR3 protein. The data show roughly 410,000 distinct CDR3 sequences, about 52% seen once. The TCR comes from a man between 60 and 75 years old in good health. The chain is built from TRBV7-9 and TRBJ1-1, with D hard to call. Sequencing input: blood. CDR3 protein: CASSLEENTEAFF. The CDR3 nucleotides are TGTGCCAGCAGCTTAGAAGAGAACACTGAAGCTTTCTTT.